Detailed here is one TCR beta chain. This entry comes from a study of blood T cells in healthy people across ages. Using a J-beta primer mix together with a sample-barcoded 5' primer, a second PCR was run for about 7 to 12 cycles. Through a template-switch adaptor with 12 random nucleotides, each cDNA molecule received a tag. TCRdb recomputed calls from the 5' RACE reads with MiXCR, one row per CDR3 protein. Of over a million distinct CDR3 sequences detected, approximately 59% appear once; the ten largest clones hold more than 6%. Sequencing was carried out using blood. The receptor comes from a young man in good health.

As DNA, the CDR3 is TGTGCCATCCCTTCCTCGGGGGGGAACGACTACACCTTC. It is translated as CAIPSSGGNDYTF. The chain recombines TRBV10-3 with TRBJ1-2; possibly TRBD1 for D (5 bases). From germline, CDR1 is ENHRY and CDR2 SYGVKD. Trimming took off 8 bases at V and 10 bases at J, with 20 bases between the two ends. The CDR3 covers 13 residues.